This T cell receptor (beta chain) was recovered during a study of cytomegalovirus exposure and HLA in healthy donors. Study results and caveats: While the bulk of TCR sequences proved rare, some public TCRs turned up in many donors. Diagnosis of cytomegalovirus status made by the classifier reportedly showed high specificity and sensitivity. The finding came from a later analysis; first-cohort TCR clusters tended to co-occur in the 95 to 150 validation repertoires. Overall, roughly 160 TCR beta chains were annotated as cytomegalovirus-associated.

Germline-derived CDR1 and CDR2 are MNHEY and SMNVEV (reference sequence). The CDR3 consists of 12 residues. After removal of 10 bases from V and 5 bases from J, the junction contained 4 bases not matched to a gene. Regarding this clone: Antigen specificity is unknown.

Produced via immunoSEQ multiplex PCR; TCRdb's table is partial and in-frame only. Here the sample spans fewer than 120,000 clones, around 87% being singletons. The sample comprised PBMCs. This TCR came from a young woman in good health and CMV-seropositive. The rearrangement uses TRBV27 and TRBJ1-2, with 10 positions matching TRBD1. CDR3 protein: CATRTGGYGYTF. In DNA, the CDR3 is TGTGCCACTAGGACAGGGGGATATGGCTACACCTTC.